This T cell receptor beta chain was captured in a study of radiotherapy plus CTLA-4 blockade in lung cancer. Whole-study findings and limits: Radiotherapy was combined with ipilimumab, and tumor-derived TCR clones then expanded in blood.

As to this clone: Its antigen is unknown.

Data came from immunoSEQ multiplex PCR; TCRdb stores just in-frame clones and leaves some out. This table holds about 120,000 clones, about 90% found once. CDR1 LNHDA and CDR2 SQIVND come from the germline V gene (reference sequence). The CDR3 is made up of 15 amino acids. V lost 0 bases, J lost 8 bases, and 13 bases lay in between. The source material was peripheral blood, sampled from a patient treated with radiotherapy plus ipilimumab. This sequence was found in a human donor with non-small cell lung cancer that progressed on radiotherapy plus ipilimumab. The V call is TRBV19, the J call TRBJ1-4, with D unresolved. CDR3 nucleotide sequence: TGTGCCAGTAGTATAGATGACCGCGGGTTGGAAAAACTGTTTTTT. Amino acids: CASSIDDRGLEKLFF. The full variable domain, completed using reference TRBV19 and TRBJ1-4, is DGGITQSPKYLFRKEGQNVTLSCEQNLNHDAMYWYRQDPGQGLRLIYYSQIVNDFQKGDIAEGYSVSREKKESFPLTVTSAQKNPTAFYLCASSIDDRGLEKLFFGSGTQLSVL.